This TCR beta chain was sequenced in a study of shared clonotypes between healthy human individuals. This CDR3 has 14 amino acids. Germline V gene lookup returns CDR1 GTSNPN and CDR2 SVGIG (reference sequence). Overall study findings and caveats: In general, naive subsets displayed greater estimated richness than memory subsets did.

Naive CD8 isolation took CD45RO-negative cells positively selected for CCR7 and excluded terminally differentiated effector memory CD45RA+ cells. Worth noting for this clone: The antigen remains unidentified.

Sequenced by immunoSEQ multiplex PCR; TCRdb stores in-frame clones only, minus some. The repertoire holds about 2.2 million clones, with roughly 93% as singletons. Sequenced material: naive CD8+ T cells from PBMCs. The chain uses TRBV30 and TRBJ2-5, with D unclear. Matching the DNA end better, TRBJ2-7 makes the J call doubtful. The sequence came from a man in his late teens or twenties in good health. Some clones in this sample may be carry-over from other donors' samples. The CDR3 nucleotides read TGTGCCTGGAGTGTTCAGCGTCACAGCTACGAGCAGTACTTC. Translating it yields CAWSVQRHSYEQYF.